These T cell receptor beta chains were read from a single sample in a study of blood T cell repertoires in COVID-19. Sequencing was performed with immunoSEQ multiplex PCR; in TCRdb, only in-frame clones are kept and a portion is missing. The profile shows roughly 390,000 clones, 85% of them singletons. Sequenced: peripheral blood. These receptors were collected from a young woman with acute or convalescent COVID-19. Each CDR3 is given with its conserved first and last residue. Fields, in order: CDR3 DNA, CDR3 protein, V gene, D gene, J gene, clone size. A D gene is named only where the DNA matches it firmly. Not every row has a clone size; where given, it reads once, few, many or a size class.

CDR3 DNA: TGTGCCATCAGTGAGTCCCTAGCGATAGCGCAGTACTTC
CDR3 protein: CAISESLAIAQYF
V gene: TRBV10-3
D gene: -
J gene: TRBJ2-7
clone size: -

CDR3 DNA: TGTGCCAGCAGCTTAGCACAGGGTAATGAAAAACTGTTTTTT
CDR3 protein: CASSLAQGNEKLFF
V gene: TRBV7-9
D gene: -
J gene: TRBJ1-4
clone size: once

CDR3 DNA: TGCGCCAGCAGCTTGGAAGGAGTAGTCACTGAAGCTTTCTTT
CDR3 protein: CASSLEGVVTEAFF
V gene: TRBV5-1
D gene: -
J gene: TRBJ1-1
clone size: -

CDR3 DNA: TGCAGCGTCCAGGGCGAGAAGACAGGGGTTGACTATGGCTACACCTTC
CDR3 protein: CSVQGEKTGVDYGYTF
V gene: TRBV29-1
D gene: TRBD1
J gene: TRBJ1-2
clone size: few

CDR3 DNA: TGCGCCAGCAGCTTCCCCGGGAGGCTTAATGAAAAACTGTTTTTT
CDR3 protein: CASSFPGRLNEKLFF
V gene: TRBV4-1
D gene: -
J gene: TRBJ1-4
clone size: -

CDR3 DNA: TGCGCCAGCAGACTAACCCGAATCACTGAAGCTTTCTTT
CDR3 protein: CASRLTRITEAFF
V gene: TRBV5-1
D gene: -
J gene: TRBJ1-1
clone size: -

CDR3 DNA: TGTGCCAGCAGTTACGGACTGGGACAAGAGACCCAGTACTTC
CDR3 protein: CASSYGLGQETQYF
V gene: TRBV6-5
D gene: -
J gene: TRBJ2-5
clone size: -

CDR3 DNA: TGTGCCAGCAGCTTGTCGGGGAAGCAGTTCTTC
CDR3 protein: CASSLSGKQFF
V gene: TRBV5-8
D gene: -
J gene: TRBJ2-1
clone size: -

CDR3 DNA: TGTGCCAGCAGTGTCCGACTAGATACGCAGTATTTT
CDR3 protein: CASSVRLDTQYF
V gene: TRBV2
D gene: -
J gene: TRBJ2-3
clone size: -

CDR3 DNA: TGCGCCAGCAGCCAAGGCCTACAGGGGTACGAGCAGTACTTC
CDR3 protein: CASSQGLQGYEQYF
V gene: TRBV4-1
D gene: TRBD1
J gene: TRBJ2-7
clone size: -

CDR3 DNA: TGTGCCAGCAATAGGGGGGGGGAGGGTGAAAAACTGTTTTTT
CDR3 protein: CASNRGGEGEKLFF
V gene: TRBV6-5
D gene: -
J gene: TRBJ1-4
clone size: -

CDR3 DNA: TGTGCCACCAGTGACCCCACAGGATACACAGATACGCAGTATTTT
CDR3 protein: CATSDPTGYTDTQYF
V gene: TRBV24-1
D gene: -
J gene: TRBJ2-3
clone size: -

CDR3 DNA: TGTGCCAGCTCACCGTCAGGGGGGCGCACAGGAAACACCATATATTTT
CDR3 protein: CASSPSGGRTGNTIYF
V gene: TRBV18
D gene: TRBD1
J gene: TRBJ1-3
clone size: -

CDR3 DNA: TGTGCCAGCAGCTTATTAGGGACTAGCGCCCACAATGAGCAGTTCTTC
CDR3 protein: CASSLLGTSAHNEQFF
V gene: TRBV7-9
D gene: TRBD2
J gene: TRBJ2-1
clone size: -

CDR3 DNA: TGTGCCACCACACGGCGCCGCGGCAACACTGAAGCTTTCTTT
CDR3 protein: CATTRRRGNTEAFF
V gene: TRBV28
D gene: -
J gene: TRBJ1-1
clone size: -

CDR3 DNA: TGTGCCAGCAGCGACGGACAGCGATACACTGAAGCTTTCTTT
CDR3 protein: CASSDGQRYTEAFF
V gene: TRBV9
D gene: -
J gene: TRBJ1-1
clone size: -

CDR3 DNA: TGTGCCAGTAGCTGGGGGCGGAACACTGAAGCTTTCTTT
CDR3 protein: CASSWGRNTEAFF
V gene: TRBV19
D gene: -
J gene: TRBJ1-1
clone size: few

CDR3 DNA: TGTGCCAGCAGTTCCGGGACACCGAACACTGAAGCTTTCTTT
CDR3 protein: CASSSGTPNTEAFF
V gene: TRBV28
D gene: -
J gene: TRBJ1-1
clone size: once

CDR3 DNA: TGTGCCAGCCGGGAGGGCAGGTTGGTTTACAATGAGCAGTTCTTC
CDR3 protein: CASREGRLVYNEQFF
V gene: TRBV2
D gene: TRBD2
J gene: TRBJ2-1
clone size: -

CDR3 DNA: TGTGCCATCAGTGAGTCGAACTTACGCTCCTACGAGCAGTACTTC
CDR3 protein: CAISESNLRSYEQYF
V gene: TRBV10-3
D gene: -
J gene: TRBJ2-7
clone size: -

CDR3 DNA: TGTGCCACCAGCAGAGGAGACAGGGGGCAACCAGAGACCCAGTACTTC
CDR3 protein: CATSRGDRGQPETQYF
V gene: TRBV15
D gene: TRBD1
J gene: TRBJ2-5
clone size: -

CDR3 DNA: TGTGCCAGCAGTGGCGACAGGGGTAACTATGGCTACACCTTC
CDR3 protein: CASSGDRGNYGYTF
V gene: TRBV27
D gene: TRBD1
J gene: TRBJ1-2
clone size: -

CDR3 DNA: TGTGCCAGTAGGGGACTAGCGGGGGGCTGGGGCTATGAGCAGTTCTTC
CDR3 protein: CASRGLAGGWGYEQFF
V gene: TRBV19
D gene: TRBD2
J gene: TRBJ2-1
clone size: -

CDR3 DNA: TGTGCCAGCAGTTCAGGGGGGCTCAATCAGCCCCAGCATTTT
CDR3 protein: CASSSGGLNQPQHF
V gene: TRBV6-6
D gene: TRBD1
J gene: TRBJ1-5
clone size: once

CDR3 DNA: TGTGCCAGCAGTTACTCGATAGGGGTGGGGAATGAAAAACTGTTTTTT
CDR3 protein: CASSYSIGVGNEKLFF
V gene: TRBV6-5
D gene: -
J gene: TRBJ1-4
clone size: -

CDR3 DNA: TGCGCCAGCAGTGAAAGGCAGGGGTACCCCCAGCATTTT
CDR3 protein: CASSERQGYPQHF
V gene: TRBV10-2
D gene: -
J gene: TRBJ1-5
clone size: -

CDR3 DNA: TGTGCCAGCAGCGCGTACCCCAGCGGCAGGAATTCACCCCTCCACTTT
CDR3 protein: CASSAYPSGRNSPLHF
V gene: TRBV5-6
D gene: -
J gene: TRBJ1-6
clone size: -

CDR3 DNA: TGTGCCAGCAGGGCCGCCTTCTCTGGAAACACCATATATTTT
CDR3 protein: CASRAAFSGNTIYF
V gene: TRBV2
D gene: -
J gene: TRBJ1-3
clone size: -

CDR3 DNA: TGTGCCAGCTCACCACGACCGGGGGACACTGAAGCTTTCTTT
CDR3 protein: CASSPRPGDTEAFF
V gene: TRBV18
D gene: -
J gene: TRBJ1-1
clone size: -

CDR3 DNA: TGCGCCAGCAGCCTTGTGCCAGGGGAGACCCAGTACTTC
CDR3 protein: CASSLVPGETQYF
V gene: TRBV4-1
D gene: -
J gene: TRBJ2-5
clone size: -

CDR3 DNA: TGTGCCAGCAGCCAAGGTTTGCAGCGGGAGAGGGGGACCCAGTACTTC
CDR3 protein: CASSQGLQRERGTQYF
V gene: TRBV3-1/TRBV3-2
D gene: TRBD2
J gene: TRBJ2-5
clone size: -

CDR3 DNA: TGTGCCAGCAGGAGTAGCGGGGGGGCTTTAGAGACCCAGTACTTC
CDR3 protein: CASRSSGGALETQYF
V gene: TRBV27
D gene: TRBD2
J gene: TRBJ2-5
clone size: -

CDR3 DNA: TGTGCGACAACCGGTTACGGGACAGGGGTCGAAAAACTGTTTTTT
CDR3 protein: CATTGYGTGVEKLFF
V gene: TRBV19
D gene: TRBD1
J gene: TRBJ1-4
clone size: -

CDR3 DNA: TGTGCCAGCACCAGGGAAACCTACAATGAGCAGTTCTTC
CDR3 protein: CASTRETYNEQFF
V gene: TRBV6-5
D gene: -
J gene: TRBJ2-1
clone size: -

CDR3 DNA: TGTGCCACCAGTGATGGCAGGGCGGCCAAAAACATTCAGTACTTC
CDR3 protein: CATSDGRAAKNIQYF
V gene: TRBV24-1
D gene: -
J gene: TRBJ2-4
clone size: -

CDR3 DNA: TGTGCCAGTAGTACCCGGGACAGGGCGGCTTGGCTGTTTTTT
CDR3 protein: CASSTRDRAAWLFF
V gene: TRBV19
D gene: TRBD1
J gene: TRBJ1-4
clone size: -

CDR3 DNA: TGTGCCAGTAGCGGCACTGCAGGTCAGCCCCAGCATTTT
CDR3 protein: CASSGTAGQPQHF
V gene: TRBV19
D gene: -
J gene: TRBJ1-5
clone size: -

CDR3 DNA: TGTGCCAGCAGCTTGGATTTCAGTAACTATGGCTACACCTTC
CDR3 protein: CASSLDFSNYGYTF
V gene: TRBV5-6
D gene: -
J gene: TRBJ1-2
clone size: -

CDR3 DNA: TGTGCCACCAGGACAGGCTATGGCTACACCTTC
CDR3 protein: CATRTGYGYTF
V gene: TRBV24-1
D gene: -
J gene: TRBJ1-2
clone size: -

CDR3 DNA: TGTGCCAGCAGTTATCATAGCGGGACCAGCTCCTACGAGCAGTACTTC
CDR3 protein: CASSYHSGTSSYEQYF
V gene: TRBV6-5
D gene: TRBD2
J gene: TRBJ2-7
clone size: -

CDR3 DNA: TGTGCCAGTAGTATAATGAGCGGAAAACAAGATGAAAAACTGTTTTTT
CDR3 protein: CASSIMSGKQDEKLFF
V gene: TRBV19
D gene: -
J gene: TRBJ1-4
clone size: -

CDR3 DNA: TGCGCCAGCAGCTTGGCAGCTAGCCGGCTGGAGACCCAGTACTTC
CDR3 protein: CASSLAASRLETQYF
V gene: TRBV5-1
D gene: -
J gene: TRBJ2-5
clone size: few

CDR3 DNA: TGTGCCATCAGTGAGTTACCACAGGGGGATTATAGCAATCAGCCCCAGCATTTT
CDR3 protein: CAISELPQGDYSNQPQHF
V gene: TRBV10-3
D gene: TRBD1
J gene: TRBJ1-5
clone size: once

CDR3 DNA: TGTGCCAGTAGTATGGTAGGAGATGAAAAACTGTTTTTT
CDR3 protein: CASSMVGDEKLFF
V gene: TRBV19
D gene: -
J gene: TRBJ1-4
clone size: -

CDR3 DNA: TGTGCCTGCCCTGACAGGGGGAGTGAAGCTTTCTTT
CDR3 protein: CACPDRGSEAFF
V gene: TRBV6-5
D gene: TRBD1
J gene: TRBJ1-1
clone size: -

CDR3 DNA: TGTGCCAGTAGGGGACTAGCGGCCACGGATGAGCAGTTCTTC
CDR3 protein: CASRGLAATDEQFF
V gene: TRBV19
D gene: TRBD2
J gene: TRBJ2-1
clone size: -

CDR3 DNA: TGTGCCACGAGGGAGGGGGATCGCTACGAGCAGTACTTC
CDR3 protein: CATREGDRYEQYF
V gene: TRBV2
D gene: -
J gene: TRBJ2-7
clone size: -

CDR3 DNA: TGCGCCAGCAGCTTGGGGGACAGGTTCATGGATGAGCAGTTCTTC
CDR3 protein: CASSLGDRFMDEQFF
V gene: TRBV5-1
D gene: TRBD1
J gene: TRBJ2-1
clone size: once

CDR3 DNA: TGTGCCAGCAGCTTAAATGCAGGGGGGATTTACAATGAGCAGTTCTTC
CDR3 protein: CASSLNAGGIYNEQFF
V gene: TRBV7-3
D gene: -
J gene: TRBJ2-1
clone size: -

CDR3 DNA: TGTGCCAGCAGCCAGACAGGGGACGAGCAGTACTTC
CDR3 protein: CASSQTGDEQYF
V gene: TRBV7-9
D gene: TRBD1
J gene: TRBJ2-7
clone size: -

CDR3 DNA: TGTGCCAGCAGCAGCGGGACAGGGGTTGTAGAGACCCAGTACTTC
CDR3 protein: CASSSGTGVVETQYF
V gene: TRBV7-9
D gene: TRBD1
J gene: TRBJ2-5
clone size: -

CDR3 DNA: TGCGCCAGCAGCGCAGGACAGGGACGATCCTACGAGCAGTACTTC
CDR3 protein: CASSAGQGRSYEQYF
V gene: TRBV5-1
D gene: TRBD1
J gene: TRBJ2-7
clone size: -

CDR3 DNA: TGTGCCTGGAGTGTAGGTAACAGGAATAATTCACCCCTCCACTTT
CDR3 protein: CAWSVGNRNNSPLHF
V gene: TRBV30
D gene: -
J gene: TRBJ1-6
clone size: -

CDR3 DNA: TGTGCCAGCAGCGTGAGCACAGGGTCCTCCGCCTATGGCTACACCTTC
CDR3 protein: CASSVSTGSSAYGYTF
V gene: TRBV5-8
D gene: -
J gene: TRBJ1-2
clone size: few

CDR3 DNA: TGTGCCAGCAGCCCTGGACAGTCATCCTACAATGAGCAGTTCTTC
CDR3 protein: CASSPGQSSYNEQFF
V gene: TRBV9
D gene: -
J gene: TRBJ2-1
clone size: -

CDR3 DNA: TGCGCCAGCAGTTGGGACAGTCAACTATCTGGAAACACCATATATTTT
CDR3 protein: CASSWDSQLSGNTIYF
V gene: TRBV5-1
D gene: TRBD1
J gene: TRBJ1-3
clone size: -

CDR3 DNA: TGTGCCAGCAGCTTAGGTTTGGCGACATTGACTGAAGCTTTCTTT
CDR3 protein: CASSLGLATLTEAFF
V gene: TRBV7-6
D gene: -
J gene: TRBJ1-1
clone size: -

CDR3 DNA: TGTGCCAGCATCGGACATAACTCCTACGAGCAGTACTTC
CDR3 protein: CASIGHNSYEQYF
V gene: TRBV28
D gene: -
J gene: TRBJ2-7
clone size: -

CDR3 DNA: TGTGCCAGCAGCCAAGAGGCGGGACAGGGGATATTGGACACTGAAGCTTTCTTT
CDR3 protein: CASSQEAGQGILDTEAFF
V gene: TRBV4-2
D gene: TRBD1
J gene: TRBJ1-1
clone size: -

CDR3 DNA: TGTGCCATCGGGCCAGGGTCCAACACTGAAGCTTTCTTT
CDR3 protein: CAIGPGSNTEAFF
V gene: TRBV10-3
D gene: -
J gene: TRBJ1-1
clone size: -